These T cell receptor beta chains were read from a single sample in a study of memory CD4+ T cells and cytomegalovirus serostatus. TCRdb keeps only in-frame clones here, not all; method: immunoSEQ multiplex PCR. The sample yields about 56,000 clones, about 80% seen once. Sequencing input: memory CD4+ T cells from blood. These receptors were taken from an adult in good health and CMV-seropositive. Each CDR3 is given without its conserved first and last residue. D genes are given only for firm matches. Clone size, where shown, is once, few, many, or a class for clones that have expanded.

clone_size	v_call	d_call	j_call	cdr3_aa
.	TRBV7-2	TRBD2	TRBJ2-1	ASSPTSGMYNEQF
.	TRBV30	TRBD2	TRBJ2-5	AWSGGTSGSGRETQY
.	TRBV27	.	TRBJ1-5	ASSLSFRQPQH
.	TRBV19	.	TRBJ1-3	ASISGSGNTIY
.	TRBV28	TRBD2	TRBJ2-3	ASSAGTDTQY
.	TRBV11-1	TRBD2	TRBJ2-1	ASSRGTSGSNEQF
.	TRBV28	.	TRBJ2-3	ASSLYGGLRAQY
few	TRBV29-1	.	TRBJ2-3	SVEPRPTDTQY
.	TRBV27	TRBD1	TRBJ1-2	ASSLSWTGYAYT
.	TRBV9	TRBD1	TRBJ2-2	ASSQGVTAAGELF
.	TRBV7-9	.	TRBJ1-1	ASSSSPVGNTEAF
once	TRBV6-1	.	TRBJ1-2	ASSENRRSYT
.	TRBV11-2	.	TRBJ2-3	ASRLTGFVSDTQY
.	TRBV7-2	TRBD2	TRBJ2-7	ASSAYAGDMYEQY
.	TRBV14	.	TRBJ2-5	ASSRGPQETQY
.	TRBV5-8	.	TRBJ2-2	ASSFGASGELF
.	TRBV27	TRBD2	TRBJ2-5	ASMTSGGQETQY
.	TRBV5-8	.	TRBJ1-1	ASSPAGMGGTEAF
.	TRBV7-9	.	TRBJ2-6	ASSYRQTGANVLT
few	TRBV19	TRBD1	TRBJ1-1	ASSPGTGLTEAF
.	TRBV4-2	.	TRBJ2-7	ASSQGTSNSYEQY
.	TRBV5-1	.	TRBJ2-3	ASTLGPYPDTQY
.	TRBV21-1	.	TRBJ1-5	ASSNHRQPQH
once	TRBV28	TRBD1	TRBJ2-7	ASSPYTIFRDSGSEQY
.	TRBV30	.	TRBJ1-2	AWSEGGAGYGYT
.	TRBV4-3	TRBD2	TRBJ2-1	ASSRGLAGGNEQF
once	TRBV19	TRBD1	TRBJ1-5	ASSTRDSKYSNQPQH
.	TRBV11-2	.	TRBJ2-2	ASSLVGLTGELF
.	TRBV11-2	TRBD1	TRBJ1-3	ASSPGQGASGNTIY
.	TRBV27	.	TRBJ2-2	ASSKTGYTGELF
.	TRBV7-3	TRBD2	TRBJ2-1	ASSQGVSGSLNNEQF
.	TRBV25-1	.	TRBJ1-3	ASSGGGGRANTIY
.	TRBV2	.	TRBJ2-3	ASKLGADTQY
.	TRBV2	.	TRBJ1-4	ASREQSNEKLF
.	TRBV11-2	TRBD1	TRBJ2-2	ASRTGTGGTGELF
few	TRBV28	.	TRBJ1-1	ASSLTGLEAF
once	TRBV19	.	TRBJ1-4	ASSKPQVAANEKLF
few	TRBV4-3	TRBD2	TRBJ2-2	ASSQEWTSGRPFTGELF
.	TRBV11-2	.	TRBJ2-5	ASSPNQRQETQY
.	TRBV2	TRBD2	TRBJ2-1	ASIGGGRYNEQF
once	TRBV7-9	.	TRBJ2-3	ASSFGGADTQY
.	TRBV19	.	TRBJ1-2	ASSIQGEDYGYT
.	TRBV11-3	.	TRBJ2-2	ASSPRGPVTGELF
medium-sized	TRBV2	.	TRBJ2-7	ASTHRYEQY
.	TRBV7-2	TRBD1	TRBJ1-1	ASSSQGPWDTEAF
.	TRBV10-3	.	TRBJ2-2	AISGKAGSTGELF
.	TRBV11-2	.	TRBJ2-2	ASSPQTISGELF
.	TRBV5-5	TRBD1	TRBJ1-5	ASSLGGQNNQPQH
few	TRBV10-3	.	TRBJ2-1	AISESWQGGSYNEQF
once	TRBV7-2	TRBD1	TRBJ2-1	ASSFRGQVYNEQF
.	TRBV2	.	TRBJ1-3	ASSVIATGNTIY
.	TRBV7-3	TRBD1	TRBJ2-2	ASSLIQGQDLF